This TCR beta chain appears in the sequencing data of a study of blood T cell repertoires in COVID-19. Study-wide context: Specimens from acute and convalescent COVID-19 originated in the United States, Italy and Spain. PBMCs, B-cell-depleted T cells, or T cells provided the cDNA or gDNA that made up the material.

The V and J ends lost 7 bases and 0 bases respectively, with 10 bases between them. The CDR3 spans 13 residues. Germline V gene sequence: CDR1 SNHLY, CDR2 FYNNEI. In the authors' methods: The authors estimated nucleated cell counts from reference gene primer amplification. The table came from immunoSEQ multiplex PCR; TCRdb's copy has only in-frame clones and leaves some out. V and J calls and clone size follow that table, whereas D and trimming were derived from the DNA. The sample yields 130,000 to 150,000 clones, approximately 90% seen once. The chain has TRBV2 and TRBJ2-7; a weak D match, TRBD1 (6 bases). Material: peripheral blood. The sequence came from a human donor in a cohort sampled during active COVID-19. CDR3 amino acids: CASTRGGSYEQYF. DNA of the CDR3: TGTGCCAGCACCCGAGGGGGCTCCTACGAGCAGTACTTC.